This T cell receptor beta chain was sequenced in a study of cytotoxic CD8 clonotypes in ibrutinib-treated CLL. General study points: Public clonotypes were rare and shrank or held steady on treatment.

The CDR3 is 16 amino acids. Looked up from germline, CDR1 is SGHNT and CDR2 is YENEEA. V shed 5 bases and J 5 bases; nucleotides not matched to a gene: 11. TCRdb's copy holds only in-frame clones and misses some; the assay was immunoSEQ multiplex PCR. The sample carries about 130,000 clones, about 76% recorded once. The sample holds one count of this clone. What it binds is not known. This TCR was sampled from a human donor with chronic lymphocytic leukemia. Sequences were derived from PBMCs, sampled after 24 months of ibrutinib treatment. The chain employs TRBV11-3 and TRBJ2-5; TRBD1 agrees at 10 bases. CDR3 in amino acids: CASSERQGANPETQYF. CDR3 nucleotide sequence: TGTGCCAGCAGCGAGCGACAGGGGGCGAATCCGGAGACCCAGTACTTC.